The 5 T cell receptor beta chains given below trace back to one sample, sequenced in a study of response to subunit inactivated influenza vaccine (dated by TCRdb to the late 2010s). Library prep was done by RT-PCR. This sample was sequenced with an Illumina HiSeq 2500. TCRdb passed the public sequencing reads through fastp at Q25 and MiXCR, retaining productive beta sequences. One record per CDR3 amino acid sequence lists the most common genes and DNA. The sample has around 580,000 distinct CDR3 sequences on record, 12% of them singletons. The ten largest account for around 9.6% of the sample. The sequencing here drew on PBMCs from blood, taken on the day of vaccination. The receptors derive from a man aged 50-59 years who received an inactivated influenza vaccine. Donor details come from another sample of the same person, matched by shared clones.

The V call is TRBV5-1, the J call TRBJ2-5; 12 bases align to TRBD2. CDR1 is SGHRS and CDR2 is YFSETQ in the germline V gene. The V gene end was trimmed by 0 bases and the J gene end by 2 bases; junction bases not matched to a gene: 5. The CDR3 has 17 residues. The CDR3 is CASSLGPTSGRQETQYF. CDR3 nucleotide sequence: TGCGCCAGCAGCTTGGGTCCGACTAGCGGGAGACAAGAGACCCAGTACTTC.

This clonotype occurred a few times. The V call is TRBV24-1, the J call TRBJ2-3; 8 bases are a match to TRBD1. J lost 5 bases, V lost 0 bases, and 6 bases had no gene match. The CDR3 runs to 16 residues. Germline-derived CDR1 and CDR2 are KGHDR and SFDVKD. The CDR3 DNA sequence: TGTGCCACCAGTGATTTGGGGACAGGCCCAGGAGATACGCAGTATTTT. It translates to CATSDLGTGPGDTQYF.

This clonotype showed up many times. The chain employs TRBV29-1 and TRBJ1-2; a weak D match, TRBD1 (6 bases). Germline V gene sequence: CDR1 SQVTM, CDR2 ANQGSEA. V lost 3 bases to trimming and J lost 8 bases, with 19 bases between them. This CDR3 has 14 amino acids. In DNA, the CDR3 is TGCAGCGTTGAGGGACATATTGAGATGGGCGGCTACACCTTC. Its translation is CSVEGHIEMGGYTF.

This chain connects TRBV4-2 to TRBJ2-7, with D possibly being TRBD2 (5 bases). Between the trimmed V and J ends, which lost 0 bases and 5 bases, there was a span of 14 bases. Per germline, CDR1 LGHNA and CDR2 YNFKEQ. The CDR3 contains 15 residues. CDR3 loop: CASSQDPRRADEQYF. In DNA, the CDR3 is TGTGCCAGCAGCCAAGATCCCCGGCGGGCCGACGAGCAGTACTTC.

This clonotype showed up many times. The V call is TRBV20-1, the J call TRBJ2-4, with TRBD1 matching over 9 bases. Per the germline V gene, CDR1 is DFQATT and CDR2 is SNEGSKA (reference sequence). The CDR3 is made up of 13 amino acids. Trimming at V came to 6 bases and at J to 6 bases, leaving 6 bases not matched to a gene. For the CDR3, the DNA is TGCAGTGCGCTGGACAGGGGAGGAAACATTCAGTACTTC. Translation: CSALDRGGNIQYF.